The present T cell receptor beta chain was sequenced within a study of radiotherapy plus CTLA-4 blockade in lung cancer. Background on the study: Among all patients, 18% showed objective responses, while more than 25% had disease control. Study-wide findings and caveats: Blood saw expansion of tumor-derived TCR clones after radiotherapy plus ipilimumab.

Here immunoSEQ multiplex PCR was the method, and the copy in TCRdb shows in-frame clones only, minus some. The sample lists about 95,000 clones, about 83% occurring once. A word on this clone: What it binds is unknown.

Germline-derived CDR1 and CDR2 are KGHSH and LQKENI. The CDR3 loop spans 13 amino acids. Deletions cut 6 bases from V and 2 bases from J, with 8 bases between. This chain links TRBV18 with TRBJ2-1, with unresolved D. The sequences come from peripheral blood, collected from a patient treated with radiotherapy plus ipilimumab. This receptor was identified in a human donor with non-small cell lung cancer who had stable disease on radiotherapy plus ipilimumab. CDR3 amino acids: CASSRQTYNEQFF. Here the CDR3 DNA reads TGTGCCAGCTCCAGGCAGACCTACAATGAGCAGTTCTTC.